Reported below is one T cell receptor (beta chain). In this sample, this clone turned up many times. Which antigen it targets is not known. It has no much larger one-base neighbor in the sample; base qualities were not kept. In the prospective study, participants were about 18 to 100 years old, resided in 20 to 30 geographic areas of the United States, and were enrolled through a virtual design. To assign participants to cohorts, the prospective study relied on clinical history that participants themselves reported in a screening survey and a study questionnaire. Recovered participants in ImmuneRACE Cohort 3 were defined by two consecutive negative NP/OP PCR tests, clearance by a healthcare professional, or resolution of symptoms. Mobile phlebotomists in the prospective study collected whole blood, serum and a nasopharyngeal or oropharyngeal swab from every participant. Over an approximately 2-month period, participants in the prospective study had the option of providing additional blood draws and questionnaires. Prospective study blood samples were shipped either frozen or at room temperature before DNA extraction.

The germline V gene provides CDR1 SGHAT and CDR2 FQNNGV. Cut back by 4 bases and 4 bases, the V and J ends lie 16 bases apart. The CDR3 holds 15 amino acids from the cysteine to the phenylalanine. The read is trimmed to its CDR3 DNA, 45 bases read in frame from base 1. The immunoSEQ Assay, a bias-controlled multiplex PCR, was used to amplify TCRbeta CDR3 regions from genomic DNA. On the study's bioinformatics: Within the assay, amplification of reference gene primers was used to estimate how many nucleated cells each sample contained. Sequence reads were collapsed and filtered to measure the absolute abundance of every unique TCRbeta CDR3 rearrangement. For each sample, productive Simpson clonality was calculated by taking the square root of Simpson's diversity index across productive rearrangements. Here the immuneACCESS table is served through TCRdb, limited to in-frame sequences with V and J called. Missing clones are a known gap in these copies; in checked studies unresolved V genes cover under half, and the rest lacks a known reason. V, J and clone size are those of that table, while D and trimming were read from the DNA. In all, the sample holds over 130,000 clones, and 75% to 80% of those were seen once. The ten largest make up 2.5% to 3% of the sample.

This record comes from a study of blood T cell repertoires in COVID-19 (dated by TCRdb to the early 2020s). About the study as a whole: The collaborator samples originated in the United States, Italy and Spain and spanned the acute and convalescent phases of COVID-19. The material from the prospective study consisted of cDNA or gDNA derived from T cells, B-cell-depleted T cells, or PBMCs. Subjects who had been exposed to COVID-19, were actively infected with it, or had recovered from it provided the deeply sampled blood TCRbeta repertoires that made up the dataset. The repertoires were made available in a free public database intended to serve as a resource for research on the immune response to SARS-CoV-2. The samples were drawn from the first 160 participants of the ongoing ImmuneRACE study and from about 1,200 subjects provided by 6 global collaborators. Sample metadata almost always included a de-identified subject ID, COVID-19 status, age in years and sex. Where HLA class I and class II types were available, the types were taken from metadata supplied by the sample provider, not from assay-based typing.

Broader findings and caveats from the paper: Clinical and demographic metadata were provided uncurated, with the amount varying by source and participant.

Sample: PBMCs or T cells enriched from blood (not recorded which). The chain was built from TRBV11-2 and TRBJ1-1; the D gene is perhaps TRBD1, from 6 matching bases. The receptor was derived from a woman aged 45-65 years who had recovered from COVID-19. The DNA sequence is TGTGCCAGCAGCTCCAACAGGGTTACGCTCACTGAAGCTTTCTTT. This encodes CASSSNRVTLTEAFF.